This TCR beta chain was obtained from a study of blood T cells in healthy people across ages. Study results and caveats: Long-lived donors exceeded aged donors in naive CD4+ cells and diversity.

Of note for this clonotype: The antigen is unknown.

The length of the CDR3 is 15 residues. The V gene's germline CDR1 is SQVTM and CDR2 ANQGSEA. Primed by a sample-barcoded 5' primer and a J-beta primer mix, a second PCR proceeded for 7 to 11 cycles. One entry per CDR3 protein, called by TCRdb with MiXCR from the 5' RACE reads. The data contain about 1,500,000 distinct CDR3 sequences, 28% of them seen just once; the ten biggest clones take up about 7.7%. The TCR sequence derives from a woman aged 25 to 39 in good health. Sequences were obtained from blood. J is TRBJ2-1 and V is TRBV29-1; 13 bases match TRBD2. The J call may be mistaken, given a closer DNA end match to TRBJ2-7. CDR3 DNA: TGCAGCGTTGAATTGACTAGCGGGAGGAACAATGAGCAGTACTTC. Encoded protein: CSVELTSGRNNEQYF.